This T cell receptor beta chain comes out of a study of shared clonotypes between healthy human individuals. Study-level points and caveats: Some clonotypes were shared by all four sorted-subset donors, while others were not shared. The non-shared ones had lower generation probabilities than the shared ones.

Several immunoSEQ plates held equal portions of the genomic DNA taken from each subset. Assay used: immunoSEQ multiplex PCR; TCRdb lists only in-frame clones, some missing. This table holds around 1.4 million clones, 98% found once. A word on this clone: The antigen remains undetermined.

The source material was naive CD4+ T cells sorted from blood. Subset meaning: CD45RA+ positively selected. The origin of this receptor is a man aged 30 to 45 in good health.

The CDR3 protein is CASSREGTKGYEQYF. CDR3 sequence (DNA): TGTGCCAGCAGCAGAGAAGGGACTAAGGGCTACGAGCAGTACTTC. The chain links TRBV9 to TRBJ2-7; 7 positions match TRBD2. Germline loops: CDR1 SGDLS, CDR2 YYNGEE. The CDR3 has 15 amino acids. With 4 bases clipped from V and 3 bases from J, the junction kept 10 bases outside the gene matches. Full variable domain (remainder filled in from reference TRBV9 and TRBJ2-7): DSGVTQTPKHLITATGQRVTLRCSPRSGDLSVYWYQQSLDQGLQFLIQYYNGEERAKGNILERFSAQQFPDLHSELNLSSLELGDSALYFCASSREGTKGYEQYFGPGTRLTVT.